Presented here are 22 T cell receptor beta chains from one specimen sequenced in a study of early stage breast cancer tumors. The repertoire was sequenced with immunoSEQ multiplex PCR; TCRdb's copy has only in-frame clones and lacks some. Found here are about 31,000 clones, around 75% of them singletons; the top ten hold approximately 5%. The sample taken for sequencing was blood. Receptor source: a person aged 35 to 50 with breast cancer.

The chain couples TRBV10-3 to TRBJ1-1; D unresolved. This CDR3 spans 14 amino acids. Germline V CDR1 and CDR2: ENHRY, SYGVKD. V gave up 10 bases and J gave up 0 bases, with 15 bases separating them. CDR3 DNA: TGTGCCACCCGAACCGACAAGATGAACACTGAAGCTTTCTTT. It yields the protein CATRTDKMNTEAFF.

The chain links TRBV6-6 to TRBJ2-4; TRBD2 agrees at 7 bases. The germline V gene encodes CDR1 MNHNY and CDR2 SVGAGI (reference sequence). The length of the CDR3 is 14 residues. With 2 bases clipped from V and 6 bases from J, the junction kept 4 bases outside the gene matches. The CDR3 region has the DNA TGTGCCAGCAGTTACGGCGGGAGAGGAAACATTCAGTACTTC. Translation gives CASSYGGRGNIQYF.

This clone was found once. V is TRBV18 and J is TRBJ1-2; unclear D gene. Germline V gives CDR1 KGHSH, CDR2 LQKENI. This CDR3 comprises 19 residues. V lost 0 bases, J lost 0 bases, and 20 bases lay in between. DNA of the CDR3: TGTGCCAGCTCACCACCCGGAGGCAGGCGCCGGTCGACTAACTATGGCTACACCTTC. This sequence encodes CASSPPGGRRRSTNYGYTF.

The CDR3 sequence: CASSLGDRLGEQFF. The DNA for the CDR3 is TGTGCCAGCAGCTTAGGGGACAGGTTGGGTGAGCAGTTCTTC. This chain links TRBV7-9 with TRBJ2-1; 8 bases match TRBD1. Looked up from germline, CDR1 is SEHNR and CDR2 is FQNEAQ (reference sequence). CDR3 length: 14 residues. Losses at the gene ends were 1 base for V and 9 bases for J; bases not matched to a gene: 5.

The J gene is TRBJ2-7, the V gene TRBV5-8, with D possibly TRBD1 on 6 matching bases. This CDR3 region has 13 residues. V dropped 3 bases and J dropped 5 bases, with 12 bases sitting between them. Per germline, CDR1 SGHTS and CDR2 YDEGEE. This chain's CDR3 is CASSYVQGHEQYF. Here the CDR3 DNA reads TGTGCCAGCAGCTACGTCCAGGGGCACGAGCAGTACTTC.

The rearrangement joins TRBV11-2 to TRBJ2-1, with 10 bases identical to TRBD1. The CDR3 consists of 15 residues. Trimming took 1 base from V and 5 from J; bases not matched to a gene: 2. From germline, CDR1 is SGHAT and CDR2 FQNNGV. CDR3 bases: TGTGCCAGCAGCTTAGTTGGGACAGGGGACAATGAGCAGTTCTTC. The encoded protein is CASSLVGTGDNEQFF.

CDR3 residues: CASSLAGSGELFF. The DNA for the CDR3 is TGTGCCAGCAGCTTAGCGGGATCGGGGGAGCTGTTTTTT. The rearrangement links TRBV7-2 to TRBJ2-2, with D unresolved. Germline V gives CDR1 SGHTA, CDR2 FQGNSA. The CDR3 length is 13 residues. The germline V and J ends were trimmed by 0 bases and 8 bases, with 7 bases remaining between them.

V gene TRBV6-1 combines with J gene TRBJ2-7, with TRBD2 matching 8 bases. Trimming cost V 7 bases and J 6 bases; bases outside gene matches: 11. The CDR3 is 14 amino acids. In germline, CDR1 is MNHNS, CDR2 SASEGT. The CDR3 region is CASTRPGLVGEQYF. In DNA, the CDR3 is TGTGCCAGCACCCGACCGGGACTAGTCGGCGAGCAGTACTTC.

The DNA of the CDR3 is TGCGCCAGCGAAGGTGTGAAGGGCTCCTACGAGCAGTACTTC. It is translated as CASEGVKGSYEQYF. The chain couples TRBV10-2 to TRBJ2-7; D not certain. CDR3 length equals 14 residues. Looked up from germline, CDR1 is WSHSY and CDR2 is SAAADI. V lost 8 bases and J 0 bases, leaving 14 bases between the germline ends.

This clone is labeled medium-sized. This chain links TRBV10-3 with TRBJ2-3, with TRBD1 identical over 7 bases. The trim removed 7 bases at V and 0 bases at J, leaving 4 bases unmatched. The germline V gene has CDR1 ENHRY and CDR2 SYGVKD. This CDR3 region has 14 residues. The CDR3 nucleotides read TGTGCCATCAAGGGGGCCTTCAGCACAGATACGCAGTATTTT. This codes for CAIKGAFSTDTQYF.

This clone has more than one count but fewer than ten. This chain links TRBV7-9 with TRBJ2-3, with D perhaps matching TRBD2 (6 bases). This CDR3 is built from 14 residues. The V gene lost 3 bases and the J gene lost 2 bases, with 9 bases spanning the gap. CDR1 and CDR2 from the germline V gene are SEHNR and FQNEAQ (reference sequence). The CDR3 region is CASSFSSATDTQYF. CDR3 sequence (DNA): TGTGCCAGCAGCTTTTCTAGCGCCACAGATACGCAGTATTTT.

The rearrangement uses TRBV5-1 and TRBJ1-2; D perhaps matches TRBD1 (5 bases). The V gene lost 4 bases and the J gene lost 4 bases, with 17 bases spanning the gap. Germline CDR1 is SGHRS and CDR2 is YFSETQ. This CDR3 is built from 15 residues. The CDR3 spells CASSLATDRLYGYTF. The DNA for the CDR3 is TGCGCCAGCAGCCTAGCTACTGACAGACTCTATGGCTACACCTTC.

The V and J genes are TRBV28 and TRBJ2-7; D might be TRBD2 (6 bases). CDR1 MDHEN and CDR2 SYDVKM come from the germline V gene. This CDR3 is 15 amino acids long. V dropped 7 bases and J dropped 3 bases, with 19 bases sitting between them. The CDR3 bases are TGTGCCAGCACCGCGCCCCGCGGGGAAAACTACGAGCAGTACTTC. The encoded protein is CASTAPRGENYEQYF.

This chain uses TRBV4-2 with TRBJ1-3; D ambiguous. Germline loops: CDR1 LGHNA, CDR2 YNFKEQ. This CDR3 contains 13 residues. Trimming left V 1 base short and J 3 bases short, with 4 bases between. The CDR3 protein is CASSQAFGNTIYF. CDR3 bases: TGTGCCAGCAGCCAAGCGTTTGGAAACACCATATATTTT.

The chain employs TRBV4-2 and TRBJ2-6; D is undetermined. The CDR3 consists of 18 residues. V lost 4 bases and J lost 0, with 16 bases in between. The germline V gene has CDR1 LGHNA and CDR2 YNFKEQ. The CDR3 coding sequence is TGTGCCAGCAGCCGCGCTTTCGACCCCGGCTCTGGGGCCAACGTCCTGACTTTC. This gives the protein CASSRAFDPGSGANVLTF.

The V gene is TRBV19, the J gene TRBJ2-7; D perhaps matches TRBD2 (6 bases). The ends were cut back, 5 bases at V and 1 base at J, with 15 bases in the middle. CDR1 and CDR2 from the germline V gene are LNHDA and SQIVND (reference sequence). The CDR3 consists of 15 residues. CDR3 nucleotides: TGTGCCAGTAGTTTTCAGGGAGGCGGGTCCTACGAGCAGTACTTC. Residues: CASSFQGGGSYEQYF.

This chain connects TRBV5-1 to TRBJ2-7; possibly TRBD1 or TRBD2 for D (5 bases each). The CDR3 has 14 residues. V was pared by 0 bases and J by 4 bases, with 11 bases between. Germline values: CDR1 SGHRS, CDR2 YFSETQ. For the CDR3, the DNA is TGCGCCAGCAGCTTGGAGGGACCCACTTACGAGCAGTACTTC. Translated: CASSLEGPTYEQYF.

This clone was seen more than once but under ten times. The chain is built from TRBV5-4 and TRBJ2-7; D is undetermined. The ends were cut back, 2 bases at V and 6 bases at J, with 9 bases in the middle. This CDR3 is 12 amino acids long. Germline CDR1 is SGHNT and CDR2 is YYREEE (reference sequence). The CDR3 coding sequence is TGTGCCAGCAGCTTCGACTCCACCGAGCAGTACTTC. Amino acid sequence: CASSFDSTEQYF.

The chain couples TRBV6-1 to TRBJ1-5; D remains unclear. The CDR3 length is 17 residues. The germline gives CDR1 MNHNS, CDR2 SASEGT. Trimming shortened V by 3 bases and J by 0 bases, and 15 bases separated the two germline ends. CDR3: CASSESPWADSNQPQHF. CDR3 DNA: TGTGCCAGCAGTGAGTCCCCCTGGGCAGATAGCAATCAGCCCCAGCATTTT.

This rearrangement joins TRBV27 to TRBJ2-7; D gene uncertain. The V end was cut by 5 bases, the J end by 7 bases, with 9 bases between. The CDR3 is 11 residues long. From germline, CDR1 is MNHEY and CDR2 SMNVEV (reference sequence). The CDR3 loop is CASSPHSEQYF. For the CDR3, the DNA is TGTGCCAGCAGTCCCCATTCGGAGCAGTACTTC.

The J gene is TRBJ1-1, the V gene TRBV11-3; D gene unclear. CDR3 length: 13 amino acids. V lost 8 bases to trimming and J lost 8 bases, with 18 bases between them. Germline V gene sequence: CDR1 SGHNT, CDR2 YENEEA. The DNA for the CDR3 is TGTGCCAGCGGTAACAGACTAACTAAAGAAGCTTTCTTT. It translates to CASGNRLTKEAFF.

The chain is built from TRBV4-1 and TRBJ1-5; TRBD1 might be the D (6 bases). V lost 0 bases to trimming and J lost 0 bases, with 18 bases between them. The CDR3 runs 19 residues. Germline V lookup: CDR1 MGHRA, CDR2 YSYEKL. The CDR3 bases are TGCGCCAGCAGCCAAGATCAAGGGACACAGGCTTATAGCAATCAGCCCCAGCATTTT. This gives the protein CASSQDQGTQAYSNQPQHF.